These 16 T cell receptor beta chains came from one sample sequenced in a study of blood T cell repertoires in COVID-19. Profiling relied on immunoSEQ multiplex PCR, and the TCRdb table lists in-frame clones only, not all of them. The table has 250,000 to 300,000 clones, approximately 91% seen once. Sequenced material: PBMCs or T cells enriched from blood (not recorded which). Receptors were obtained from a woman between 40 and 55 years old with acute COVID-19.

The gene calls are TRBV5-1 and TRBJ1-2, with 8 bases that match TRBD1. The germline gives CDR1 SGHRS, CDR2 YFSETQ. The CDR3 totals 14 residues. The V segment lost 5 bases and the J segment 8 bases; nucleotides outside the gene matches: 11. In DNA form, the CDR3 reads TGCGCCAGCAGACCCAACCCAGACAGGGGAGGCTACACCTTC. Encoded protein: CASRPNPDRGGYTF.

The chain combines TRBV29-1 with TRBJ2-1; 9 bases fit TRBD2. The CDR3 runs 13 residues. The germline V gene has CDR1 SQVTM and CDR2 ANQGSEA. The V gene end was trimmed by 4 bases and the J gene end by 7 bases; junction bases not matched to a gene: 5. The CDR3 is CSVGGSGRNEQFF. DNA of the CDR3: TGCAGCGTTGGAGGTAGCGGGAGAAATGAGCAGTTCTTC.

In nucleotides, the CDR3 is TGTGCCAGTAGATTCCCGGGAGCCTACGAGCAGTACTTC. Amino acid sequence: CASRFPGAYEQYF. The rearrangement links TRBV19 to TRBJ2-7, with D maybe TRBD2 (6 bases). The CDR3 covers 13 residues. Germline loops: CDR1 LNHDA, CDR2 SQIVND (reference sequence). Trimming took off 6 bases at V and 2 bases at J, with 11 bases between the two ends.

This clone was seen a single time. This rearrangement joins TRBV30 to TRBJ2-5; no clear D. Germline V gives CDR1 GTSNPN, CDR2 SVGIG (reference sequence). The CDR3 is made up of 16 amino acids. Between the trimmed V and J ends, which lost 1 base and 4 bases, there was a span of 19 bases. The CDR3 nucleotides are TGTGCCTGGAGTGCTCAAACCCCTGGCCGGAGAGAGACCCAGTACTTC. It translates to CAWSAQTPGRRETQYF.

The V and J genes are TRBV11-3 and TRBJ2-3, with 12 bases lining up with TRBD2. The junction had 2 bases not matched to a gene; V was cut back by 4 bases and J by 0 bases. This CDR3 has 16 amino acids. CDR1 is SGHNT, CDR2 YENEEA, per germline. The CDR3 here is CASSSGLAGSTDTQYF. CDR3 in DNA: TGTGCCAGCAGCTCAGGACTAGCGGGGAGCACAGATACGCAGTATTTT.

This chain joins TRBV3-1 (or the pseudogene TRBV3-2) and TRBJ2-5; 7 bases are a match to TRBD2. V shed 0 bases and J 0 bases; nucleotides not matched to a gene: 7. Germline CDR1 reads LGHDT; CDR2 reads YNNKEL (reference sequence). This CDR3 has 17 residues. CDR3 region: CASSQDPPGLNQETQYF. CDR3 DNA sequence: TGTGCCAGCAGCCAAGATCCTCCGGGACTAAACCAAGAGACCCAGTACTTC.

The V call is TRBV3-1 (or the pseudogene TRBV3-2), the J call TRBJ2-5, with a possible D match to TRBD1 (5 bases). The germline gives CDR1 LGHDT, CDR2 YNNKEL (reference sequence). The CDR3 contains 17 residues. The V end was cut by 4 bases, the J end by 5 bases, with 23 bases between. CDR3 nucleotide sequence: TGTGCCAGCAGCCCGCCATTTAACCAGGGCCCCCGGGAGACCCAGTACTTC. It is translated as CASSPPFNQGPRETQYF.

The rearrangement joins TRBV15 to TRBJ2-7, with TRBD2 matching over 9 bases. V lost 0 bases and J lost 1; bases outside the gene matches: 4. Germline V gene lookup returns CDR1 LNHNV and CDR2 YYDKDF (reference sequence). CDR3 length: 16 residues. The DNA of the CDR3 is TGTGCCACCAGCAGAGATCGTCTAGCGGGATCCTACGAGCAGTACTTC. Translation: CATSRDRLAGSYEQYF.

The gene calls are TRBV5-1 and TRBJ2-5; 8 bases match TRBD1. This CDR3 comprises 14 residues. Germline lookup yields CDR1 SGHRS and CDR2 YFSETQ. Germline trimming cut 5 bases from V and 1 base from J; bases unmatched to any gene: 4. CDR3 bases: TGCGCCAGCAGGGGACAGGATCGCCAAGAGACCCAGTACTTC. Its protein product is CASRGQDRQETQYF. The variable domain in full, with the rest retrieved from reference TRBV5-1 and TRBJ2-5, is KAGVTQTPRYLIKTRGQQVTLSCSPISGHRSVSWYQQTPGQGLQFLFEYFSETQRNKGNFPGRFSGRQFSNSRSEMNVSTLELGDSALYLCASRGQDRQETQYFGPGTRLLVL.

The genes are TRBV5-1 and TRBJ2-1; the match to TRBD1 covers 12 bases. Germline V CDR1 and CDR2: SGHRS, YFSETQ. After removal of 4 bases from V and 10 bases from J, the junction contained 9 bases not matched to a gene. The CDR3 has 15 residues. CDR3 DNA sequence: TGCGCCAGCAGCGACCGGGACAGGGGGCAAGGGGAGCAGTTCTTC. Its translation is CASSDRDRGQGEQFF.

The rearrangement joins TRBV18 to TRBJ1-3; D may be TRBD1 (5 bases). V was cut by 3 bases and J by 0 bases, with 15 bases left in between. The CDR3 runs to 17 residues. CDR1 and CDR2 (germline): KGHSH, LQKENI. The CDR3 reads CASSPGAGRDSGNTIYF. CDR3 coding DNA: TGTGCCAGCTCACCTGGCGCAGGGAGGGACTCTGGAAACACCATATATTTT.

This clone was counted a single time. The genes are TRBV5-5 and TRBJ2-3; D is perhaps TRBD2 (6 bases). Between the trimmed V and J ends, which lost 3 bases and 4 bases, there was a span of 18 bases. Germline CDR1 and CDR2: SGHKS and YYEKEE (reference sequence). This CDR3 comprises 16 residues. The CDR3 sequence: CASSSRPGVRSDTQYF. For the CDR3, the DNA is TGTGCCAGCAGCTCTCGTCCGGGGGTTCGCTCAGATACGCAGTATTTT.

J is TRBJ2-5 and V is TRBV28, with a weak D call TRBD2 (5 bases). The germline V gene encodes CDR1 MDHEN and CDR2 SYDVKM. The CDR3 totals 11 residues. V lost 8 bases, J lost 5 bases, and 9 bases lay in between. Written as DNA, the CDR3 is TGTGCCAGCTCTAGCTGGGAGACCCAGTACTTC. It translates to CASSSWETQYF. The full variable domain, rest sourced from reference TRBV28 and TRBJ2-5, is DVKVTQSSRYLVKRTGEKVFLECVQDMDHENMFWYRQDPGLGLRLIYFSYDVKMKEKGDIPEGYSVSREKKERFSLILESASTNQTSMYLCASSSWETQYFGPGTRLLVL.

This chain connects TRBV3-1 (or the pseudogene TRBV3-2) to TRBJ1-2; TRBD1 might be the D (6 bases). Germline loops: CDR1 LGHDT, CDR2 YNNKEL (reference sequence). This CDR3 has 14 amino acids. Trimming removed 2 bases from V and 4 bases from J, with 11 bases in between. The CDR3 sequence: CASSQFPDSYGYTF. CDR3 bases: TGTGCCAGCAGCCAATTCCCGGACAGCTATGGCTACACCTTC.

The chain employs TRBV28 and TRBJ1-5; 7 bases are shared with TRBD1. Germline V gene sequence: CDR1 MDHEN, CDR2 SYDVKM. V dropped 5 bases and J dropped 3; count of bases not matched to a gene: 7. The CDR3 contains 15 residues. The CDR3 loop reads CASSPTGLDNQPQHF. The CDR3 DNA is TGTGCCAGCAGTCCGACAGGGTTGGACAATCAGCCCCAGCATTTT.

This chain joins TRBV7-8 and TRBJ1-5; D may be TRBD1 (6 bases). V shed 6 bases and J shed 5 bases, with 14 bases lying between them. Germline assignment: CDR1 SGHVS and CDR2 FQNEAQ. The CDR3 is 14 residues long. The DNA for the CDR3 is TGTGCCAGCAGTCGGGACAACGACGATCAGCCCCAGCATTTT. This gives the protein CASSRDNDDQPQHF.